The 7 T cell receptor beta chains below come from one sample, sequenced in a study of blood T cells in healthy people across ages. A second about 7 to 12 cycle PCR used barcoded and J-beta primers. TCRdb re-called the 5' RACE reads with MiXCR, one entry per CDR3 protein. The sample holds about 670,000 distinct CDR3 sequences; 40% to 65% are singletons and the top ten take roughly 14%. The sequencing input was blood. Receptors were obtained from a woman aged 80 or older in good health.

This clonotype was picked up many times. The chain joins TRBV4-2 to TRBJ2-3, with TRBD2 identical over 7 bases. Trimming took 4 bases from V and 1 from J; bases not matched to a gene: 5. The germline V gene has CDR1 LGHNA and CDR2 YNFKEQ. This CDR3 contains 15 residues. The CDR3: CASSPMAGGTDTQYF. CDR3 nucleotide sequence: TGTGCCAGCAGCCCTATGGCGGGGGGCACAGATACGCAGTATTTT.

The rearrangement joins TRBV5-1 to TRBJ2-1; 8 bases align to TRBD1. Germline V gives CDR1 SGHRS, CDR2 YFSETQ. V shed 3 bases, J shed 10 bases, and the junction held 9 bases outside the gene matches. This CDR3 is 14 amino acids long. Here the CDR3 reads CASSWTGQGKEQFF. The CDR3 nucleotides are TGCGCCAGCAGCTGGACAGGACAGGGCAAGGAGCAGTTCTTC.

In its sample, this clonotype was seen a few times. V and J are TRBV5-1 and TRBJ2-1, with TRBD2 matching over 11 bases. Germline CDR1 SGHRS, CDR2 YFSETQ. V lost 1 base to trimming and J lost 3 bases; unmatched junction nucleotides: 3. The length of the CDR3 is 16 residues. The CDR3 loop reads CASSLTSGGVYNEQFF. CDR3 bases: TGCGCCAGCAGCTTGACTAGCGGGGGTGTCTACAATGAGCAGTTCTTC.

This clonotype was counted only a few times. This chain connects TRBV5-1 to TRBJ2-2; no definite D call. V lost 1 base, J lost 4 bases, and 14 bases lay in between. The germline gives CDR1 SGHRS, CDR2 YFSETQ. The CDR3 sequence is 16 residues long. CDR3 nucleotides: TGCGCCAGCAGCTTGTTTCCAAGTTTCGGCACCGGGGAGCTGTTTTTT. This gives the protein CASSLFPSFGTGELFF.

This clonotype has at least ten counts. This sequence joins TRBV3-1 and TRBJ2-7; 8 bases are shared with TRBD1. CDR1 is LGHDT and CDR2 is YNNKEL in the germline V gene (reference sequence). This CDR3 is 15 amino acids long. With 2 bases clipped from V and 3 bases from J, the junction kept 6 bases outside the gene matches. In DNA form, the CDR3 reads TGTGCCAGCAGCCAACCCGGACAGGGCAACTACGAGCAGTACTTC. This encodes CASSQPGQGNYEQYF.

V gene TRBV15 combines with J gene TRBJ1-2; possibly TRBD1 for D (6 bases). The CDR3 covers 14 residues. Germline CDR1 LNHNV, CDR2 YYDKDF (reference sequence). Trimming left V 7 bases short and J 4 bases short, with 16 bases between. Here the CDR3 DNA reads TGTGCCACCAACAGGGACTCCCGGGGCTATGGCTACACCTTC. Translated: CATNRDSRGYGYTF.

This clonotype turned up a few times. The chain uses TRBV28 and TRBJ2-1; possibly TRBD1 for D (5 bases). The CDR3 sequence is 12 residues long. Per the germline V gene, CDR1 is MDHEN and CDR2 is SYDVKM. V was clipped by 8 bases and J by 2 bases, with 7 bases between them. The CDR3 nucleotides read TGTGCCAGCGGGGCAGCCTACAATGAGCAGTTCTTC. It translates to CASGAAYNEQFF.